These T cell receptor beta chains were read from a single sample in a study of blood T cell repertoires in COVID-19. The method was immunoSEQ multiplex PCR; TCRdb's version includes in-frame clones alone and lacks a portion of them. Of about 74,000 clones detected, roughly 88% appear once; the ten largest clones hold around 2%. Sequencing was carried out using peripheral blood. These receptors were collected from an elderly woman with active or convalescent COVID-19. CDR3s include the opening cysteine and the closing phenylalanine or tryptophan. The D gene is left open where the match is weak. Size values are once, few and many counts, or a class for expanded clones, and some rows have none.

>NA|TRBJ2-6|NA|TRBV7-8
CASSSILSGANVLTF
TGTGCCAGCAGCTCGATACTGTCTGGGGCCAACGTCCTGACTTTC
>NA|TRBJ1-4|NA|TRBV10-3
CAISESSGGEKLFF
TGTGCCATCAGTGAGTCGAGCGGGGGTGAAAAACTGTTTTTT
>NA|TRBJ1-1|few|TRBV3-1/TRBV3-2
CASSQRRENTEAFF
TGTGCCAGCAGCCAGAGGCGGGAGAACACTGAAGCTTTCTTT
>TRBD1|TRBJ2-6|NA|TRBV7-2
CASSLQGPTRLSGANVLTF
TGTGCCAGCAGCCTACAGGGGCCTACACGCTTATCTGGGGCCAACGTCCTGACTTTC
>NA|TRBJ1-2|NA|TRBV21-1
CASSKGRNHGYTF
TGTGCCAGCAGCAAAGGGAGGAACCATGGCTACACCTTC
>NA|TRBJ2-1|NA|TRBV21-1
CASSKRGRGCEQFF
TGTGCCAGCAGCAAACGTGGCAGGGGGTGTGAGCAGTTCTTC
>TRBD1|TRBJ1-1|NA|TRBV4-3
CASSQDWTGRAEAFF
TGCGCCAGCAGCCAGGACTGGACAGGGAGGGCTGAAGCTTTCTTT
>TRBD1|TRBJ2-1|NA|TRBV5-1
CASSPRTGNNEQFF
TGCGCCAGCAGCCCACGGACAGGGAACAATGAGCAGTTCTTC
>NA|TRBJ1-4|NA|TRBV29-1
CSASKGWANEKLFF
TGCAGCGCCTCCAAGGGGTGGGCTAATGAAAAACTGTTTTTT
>TRBD1|TRBJ2-7|NA|TRBV19
CASSWTGRTYEQYF
TGTGCCAGTAGCTGGACAGGGAGGACGTACGAGCAGTACTTC
>TRBD2|TRBJ2-2|NA|TRBV7-3
CASSLVRLAGGNTGELFF
TGTGCCAGCAGCTTAGTTAGACTAGCGGGAGGCAACACCGGGGAGCTGTTTTTT
>TRBD1|TRBJ1-1|NA|TRBV7-2
CASSLAGTGGTEAFF
TGTGCCAGCAGCTTAGCGGGGACAGGGGGCACTGAAGCTTTCTTT
>TRBD1|TRBJ2-1|NA|TRBV5-1
CASSFRTGFYNEQFF
TGCGCCAGCAGCTTTCGGACAGGGTTTTACAATGAGCAGTTCTTC
>TRBD2|TRBJ2-2|NA|TRBV9
CASSVGAGGATGELFF
TGTGCCAGCAGCGTAGGAGCGGGAGGAGCCACCGGGGAGCTGTTTTTT
>NA|TRBJ1-1|NA|TRBV7-9
CASSPPVNMNTEAFF
TGTGCCAGCAGCCCCCCAGTTAATATGAACACTGAAGCTTTCTTT
>NA|TRBJ2-2|NA|TRBV15
CATSRRQNTGELFF
TGTGCCACCAGCAGACGACAGAACACCGGGGAGCTGTTTTTT
>NA|TRBJ1-5|NA|TRBV10-1
CASSEFGGGPHKGNQPQHF
TGCGCCAGCAGTGAGTTTGGGGGCGGACCGCATAAGGGAAATCAGCCCCAGCATTTT
>TRBD1|TRBJ1-5|once|TRBV2
CASSGQGISQPQHF
TGTGCCAGCAGTGGACAGGGCATCAGTCAGCCCCAGCATTTT
>NA|TRBJ1-5|NA|TRBV2
CASNLGGGLGAGHF
TGTGCCAGCAACCTTGGGGGAGGGTTGGGGGCAGGGCATTTT
>TRBD1|TRBJ1-5|NA|TRBV2
CASGTVRNQPQHF
TGTGCCTCAGGGACAGTACGGAATCAGCCCCAGCATTTT
>NA|TRBJ1-1|NA|TRBV19
CASSIAGDMNTEAFF
TGTGCCAGTAGTATAGCGGGGGATATGAACACTGAAGCTTTCTTT
>NA|TRBJ1-2|NA|TRBV14
CASSQDFQGIGYTF
TGTGCCAGCAGCCAAGATTTTCAGGGGATTGGCTACACCTTC
>TRBD2|TRBJ2-1|NA|TRBV19
CASSIDLSASGRFYEQFF
TGTGCCAGTAGTATAGATCTATCGGCCAGCGGGAGATTTTATGAGCAGTTCTTC
>TRBD2|TRBJ2-7|once|TRBV11-3
CASSLTSGSFGSYEQYF
TGTGCCAGCAGCTTAACTAGCGGGAGTTTCGGTTCCTACGAGCAGTACTTC
>TRBD2|TRBJ2-7|NA|TRBV11-2
CASSRAGGPYEQYF
TGTGCCAGCAGCCGAGCGGGGGGCCCCTACGAGCAGTACTTC
>TRBD1|TRBJ1-3|NA|TRBV7-2
CASSLETGTGNTIYF
TGTGCCAGCAGCTTAGAGACAGGGACTGGAAACACCATATATTTT
>NA|TRBJ1-2|NA|TRBV7-8
CASSLAPGPQRGYTF
TGTGCCAGCAGCTTGGCTCCAGGGCCCCAACGAGGCTACACCTTC
>NA|TRBJ2-3|NA|TRBV7-2
CASSPPGSGTDTQYF
TGTGCCAGCAGCCCCCCGGGGTCGGGAACAGATACGCAGTATTTT
>NA|TRBJ2-5|NA|TRBV6-5
CASSPLLETQYF
TGTGCCAGCAGTCCCCTCTTAGAGACCCAGTACTTC
>TRBD2|TRBJ2-2|NA|TRBV5-1
CASSLRASGTTGELFF
TGCGCCAGCAGCTTGAGGGCTAGCGGGACCACCGGGGAGCTGTTTTTT
>TRBD1|TRBJ1-5|NA|TRBV19
CASSNPTGKIRNQPQHF
TGTGCCAGTAGTAATCCGACAGGGAAAATACGCAATCAGCCCCAGCATTTT
>TRBD1|TRBJ2-7|few|TRBV10-1
CARGQGWWEQYF
TGCGCCAGGGGACAGGGCTGGTGGGAGCAGTACTTC
>TRBD2|TRBJ2-1|NA|TRBV5-4
CASKLAGRQSYNEQFF
TGTGCCAGCAAGCTAGCGGGAAGGCAATCCTACAATGAGCAGTTCTTC
>NA|TRBJ1-4|NA|TRBV11-3
CASSPSGNADEKLFF
TGTGCCAGCAGCCCCTCGGGGAACGCAGATGAAAAACTGTTTTTT
>TRBD2|TRBJ2-1|NA|TRBV4-2
CASLWIKREERSYNEQFF
TGTGCCAGCCTGTGGATTAAGCGGGAGGAGAGGTCCTACAATGAGCAGTTCTTC
>NA|TRBJ1-1|NA|TRBV7-8
CASSPLTPGLPYTEAFF
TGTGCCAGCAGCCCTTTGACCCCAGGACTGCCGTACACTGAAGCTTTCTTT
>NA|TRBJ1-2|NA|TRBV18
CASSPGGGHYGYTF
TGTGCCAGCTCACCAGGGGGAGGGCACTATGGCTACACCTTC
>NA|TRBJ1-2|NA|TRBV5-1
CASSLAMEQGGGYTF
TGCGCCAGCAGCTTGGCCATGGAACAGGGCGGTGGCTACACCTTC
>TRBD2|TRBJ2-1|NA|TRBV4-3
CASSFPGTSGRHEQFF
TGCGCCAGCAGCTTCCCCGGGACTAGCGGGAGACATGAGCAGTTCTTC
>TRBD1|TRBJ1-1|NA|TRBV2
CASSVEQGATEAFF
TGTGCCAGCAGTGTTGAACAGGGGGCGACTGAAGCTTTCTTT
>NA|TRBJ2-1|NA|TRBV5-4
CASSLGGFWSYNEQFF
TGTGCCAGCAGCTTAGGAGGGTTTTGGTCCTACAATGAGCAGTTCTTC
>NA|TRBJ1-4|NA|TRBV4-1
CASSQDMAGLSFEKLFF
TGCGCCAGCAGCCAAGATATGGCAGGGTTGAGTTTTGAAAAACTGTTTTTT
>NA|TRBJ2-7|NA|TRBV9
CASSVDGSPPYEQYF
TGTGCCAGCAGCGTAGACGGGAGCCCCCCCTACGAGCAGTACTTC
>NA|TRBJ1-2|NA|TRBV5-1
CASSFTEFNYGYTF
TGCGCCAGCAGCTTCACAGAGTTTAACTATGGCTACACCTTC
>TRBD1|TRBJ2-5|once|TRBV5-1
CASSSTGMGETQYF
TGCGCCAGCAGCTCGACAGGGATGGGGGAGACCCAGTACTTC
>NA|TRBJ1-6|NA|TRBV11-3
CASSLGRGTYNSPLHF
TGTGCCAGCAGCTTAGGAAGGGGCACCTATAATTCACCCCTCCACTTT
>TRBD1|TRBJ1-2|NA|TRBV20-1
CSAWTGTGYTF
TGCAGTGCTTGGACAGGGACCGGCTACACCTTC
>NA|TRBJ1-2|NA|TRBV6-2/TRBV6-3
CASSPQGSYGYTF
TGTGCCAGCAGCCCACAGGGAAGCTATGGCTACACCTTC
>TRBD2|TRBJ2-3|NA|TRBV6-2/TRBV6-3
CASSWTSGGNTDTQYF
TGTGCCAGCAGTTGGACTAGCGGGGGCAACACAGATACGCAGTATTTT
>TRBD2|TRBJ2-3|NA|TRBV19
CASSPAGEADTQYF
TGTGCCAGTAGTCCTGCGGGGGAGGCAGATACGCAGTATTTT
>TRBD1|TRBJ1-6|NA|TRBV11-2
CATQRQGANNSPLHF
TGTGCCACCCAAAGACAGGGGGCAAATAATTCACCCCTCCACTTT